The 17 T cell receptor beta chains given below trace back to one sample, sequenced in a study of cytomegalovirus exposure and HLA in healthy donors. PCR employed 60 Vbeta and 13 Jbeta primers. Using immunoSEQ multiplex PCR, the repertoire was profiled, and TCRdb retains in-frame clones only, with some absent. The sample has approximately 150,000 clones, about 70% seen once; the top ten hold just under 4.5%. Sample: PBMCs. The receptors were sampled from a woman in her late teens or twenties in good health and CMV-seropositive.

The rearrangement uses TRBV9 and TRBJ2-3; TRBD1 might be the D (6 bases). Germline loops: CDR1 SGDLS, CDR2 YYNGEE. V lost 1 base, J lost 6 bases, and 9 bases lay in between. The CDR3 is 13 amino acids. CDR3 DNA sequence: TGTGCCAGCAGCGTAACAGGGACGGATACGCAGTATTTT. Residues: CASSVTGTDTQYF. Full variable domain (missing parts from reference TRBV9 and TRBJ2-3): DSGVTQTPKHLITATGQRVTLRCSPRSGDLSVYWYQQSLDQGLQFLIQYYNGEERAKGNILERFSAQQFPDLHSELNLSSLELGDSALYFCASSVTGTDTQYFGPGTRLTVL.

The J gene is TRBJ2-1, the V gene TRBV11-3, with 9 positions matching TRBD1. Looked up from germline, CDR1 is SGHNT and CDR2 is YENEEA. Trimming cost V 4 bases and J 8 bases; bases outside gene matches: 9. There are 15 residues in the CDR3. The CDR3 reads CASSWGDRVADEQFF. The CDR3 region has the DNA TGTGCCAGCAGCTGGGGGGACAGGGTGGCCGATGAGCAGTTCTTC. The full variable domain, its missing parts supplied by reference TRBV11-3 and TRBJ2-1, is EAGVVQSPRYKIIEKKQPVAFWCNPISGHNTLYWYLQNLGQGPELLIRYENEEAVDDSQLPKDRFSAERLKGVDSTLKIQPAELGDSAVYLCASSWGDRVADEQFFGPGTRLTVL.

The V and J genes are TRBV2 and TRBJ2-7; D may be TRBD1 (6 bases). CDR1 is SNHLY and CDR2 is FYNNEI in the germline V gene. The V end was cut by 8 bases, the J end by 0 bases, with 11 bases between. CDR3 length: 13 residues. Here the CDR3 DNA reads TGTGCCAGCCAAAGGACAGCCTCCTACGAGCAGTACTTC. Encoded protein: CASQRTASYEQYF.

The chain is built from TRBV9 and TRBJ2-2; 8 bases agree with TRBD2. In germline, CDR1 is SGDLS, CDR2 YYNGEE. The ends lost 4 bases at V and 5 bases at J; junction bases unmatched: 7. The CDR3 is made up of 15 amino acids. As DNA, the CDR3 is TGTGCCAGCAGCTCATGGACTAGCCGAACCGGGGAGCTGTTTTTT. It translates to CASSSWTSRTGELFF. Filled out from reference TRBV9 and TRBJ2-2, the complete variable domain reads DSGVTQTPKHLITATGQRVTLRCSPRSGDLSVYWYQQSLDQGLQFLIQYYNGEERAKGNILERFSAQQFPDLHSELNLSSLELGDSALYFCASSSWTSRTGELFFGEGSRLTVL.

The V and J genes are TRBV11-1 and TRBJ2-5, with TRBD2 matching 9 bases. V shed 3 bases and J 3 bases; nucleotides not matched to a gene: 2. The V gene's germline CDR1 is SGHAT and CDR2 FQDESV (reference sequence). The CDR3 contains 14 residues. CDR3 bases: TGTGCCAGCAGCTTTAGACTAGCGGAAGAGACCCAGTACTTC. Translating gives CASSFRLAEETQYF.

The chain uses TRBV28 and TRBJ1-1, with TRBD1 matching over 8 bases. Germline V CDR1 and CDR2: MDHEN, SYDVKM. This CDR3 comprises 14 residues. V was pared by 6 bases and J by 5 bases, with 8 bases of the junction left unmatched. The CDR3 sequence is CASRPEQGGTEAFF. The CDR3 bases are TGTGCCAGCAGACCAGAACAGGGGGGGACTGAAGCTTTCTTT.

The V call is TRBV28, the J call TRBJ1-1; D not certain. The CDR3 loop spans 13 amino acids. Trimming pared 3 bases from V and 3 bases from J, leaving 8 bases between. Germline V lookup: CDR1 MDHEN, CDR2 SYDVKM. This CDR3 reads CASSFSSDTEAFF. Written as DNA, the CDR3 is TGTGCCAGCAGTTTCTCCTCCGACACTGAAGCTTTCTTT.

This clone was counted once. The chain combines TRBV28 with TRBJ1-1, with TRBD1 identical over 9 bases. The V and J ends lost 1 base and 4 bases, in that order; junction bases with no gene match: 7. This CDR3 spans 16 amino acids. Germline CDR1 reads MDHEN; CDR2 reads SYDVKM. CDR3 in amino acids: CASSLLGQGSGTEAFF. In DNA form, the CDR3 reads TGTGCCAGCAGTTTATTAGGACAGGGGTCAGGCACTGAAGCTTTCTTT. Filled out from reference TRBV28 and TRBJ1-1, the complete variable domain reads DVKVTQSSRYLVKRTGEKVFLECVQDMDHENMFWYRQDPGLGLRLIYFSYDVKMKEKGDIPEGYSVSREKKERFSLILESASTNQTSMYLCASSLLGQGSGTEAFFGQGTRLTVV.

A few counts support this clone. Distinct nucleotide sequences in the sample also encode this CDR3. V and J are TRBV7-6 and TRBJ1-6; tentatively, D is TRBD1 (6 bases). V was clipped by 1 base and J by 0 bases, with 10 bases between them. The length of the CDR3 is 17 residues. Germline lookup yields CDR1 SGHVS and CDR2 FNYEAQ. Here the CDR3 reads CASSLGGQSSYNSPLHF. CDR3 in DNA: TGTGCCAGCAGCTTAGGCGGACAGAGCTCCTATAATTCACCCCTCCACTTT.

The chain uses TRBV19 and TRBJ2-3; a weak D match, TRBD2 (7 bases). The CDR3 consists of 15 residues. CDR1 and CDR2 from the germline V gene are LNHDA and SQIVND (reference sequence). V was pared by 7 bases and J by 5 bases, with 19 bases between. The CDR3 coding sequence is TGTGCCAGTAACCCTGGAGGGGGGGCGGGAGATACGCAGTATTTT. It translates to CASNPGGGAGDTQYF. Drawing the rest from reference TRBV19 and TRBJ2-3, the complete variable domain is DGGITQSPKYLFRKEGQNVTLSCEQNLNHDAMYWYRQDPGQGLRLIYYSQIVNDFQKGDIAEGYSVSREKKESFPLTVTSAQKNPTAFYLCASNPGGGAGDTQYFGPGTRLTVL.

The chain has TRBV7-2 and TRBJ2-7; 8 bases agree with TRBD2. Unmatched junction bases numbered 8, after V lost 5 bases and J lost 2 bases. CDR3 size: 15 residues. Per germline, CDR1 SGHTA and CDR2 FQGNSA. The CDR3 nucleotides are TGTGCCAGCAGCCCAAAAAGCGGGAGAGCCTACGAGCAGTACTTC. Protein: CASSPKSGRAYEQYF.

The DNA of the CDR3 is TGTGCCAGCAGCTCTCCCGGGACAGGGATCTATGGCTACACCTTC. This encodes CASSSPGTGIYGYTF. The chain is built from TRBV7-2 and TRBJ1-2; 9 positions agree with TRBD1. J was trimmed by 4 bases and V by 4 bases; bases with no gene match: 7. The CDR3 loop spans 15 amino acids. Germline V gene sequence: CDR1 SGHTA, CDR2 FQGNSA.

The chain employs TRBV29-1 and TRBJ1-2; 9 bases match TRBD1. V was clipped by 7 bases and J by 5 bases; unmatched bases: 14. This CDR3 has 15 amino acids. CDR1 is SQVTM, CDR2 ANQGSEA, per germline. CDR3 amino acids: CSAVGGQGPEYGYTF. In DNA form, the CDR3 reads TGCAGCGCTGTGGGAGGACAGGGGCCCGAATATGGCTACACCTTC.

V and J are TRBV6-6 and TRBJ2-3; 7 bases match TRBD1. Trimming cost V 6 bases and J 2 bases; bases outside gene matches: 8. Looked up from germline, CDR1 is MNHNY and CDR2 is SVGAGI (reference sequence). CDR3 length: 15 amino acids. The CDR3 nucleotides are TGTGCCAGCAGACCCACAGGGGCCATCACAGATACGCAGTATTTT. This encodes CASRPTGAITDTQYF.

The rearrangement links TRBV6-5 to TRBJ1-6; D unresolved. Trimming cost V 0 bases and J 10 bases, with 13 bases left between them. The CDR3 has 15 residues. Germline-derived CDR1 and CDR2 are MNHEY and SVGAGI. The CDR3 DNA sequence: TGTGCCAGCAGTTACTCCAAGTCAGCGGGATCACCCCTCCACTTT. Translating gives CASSYSKSAGSPLHF.

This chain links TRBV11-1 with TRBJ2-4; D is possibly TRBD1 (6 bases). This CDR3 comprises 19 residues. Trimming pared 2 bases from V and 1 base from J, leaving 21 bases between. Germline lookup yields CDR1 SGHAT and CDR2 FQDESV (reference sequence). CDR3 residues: CASSLRGGRGSGAKNIQYF. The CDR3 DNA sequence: TGTGCCAGCAGCTTAAGAGGGGGTAGGGGCTCGGGGGCCAAAAACATTCAGTACTTC.

CDR3 amino acids: CASSEAMNTGELFF. CDR3 DNA sequence: TGTGCCAGCAGTGAAGCTATGAACACCGGGGAGCTGTTTTTT. The genes are TRBV6-1 and TRBJ2-2, with D hard to call. Germline CDR1 reads MNHNS; CDR2 reads SASEGT. V lost 0 bases and J 1 base, leaving 3 bases between the germline ends. The CDR3 is made up of 14 amino acids.